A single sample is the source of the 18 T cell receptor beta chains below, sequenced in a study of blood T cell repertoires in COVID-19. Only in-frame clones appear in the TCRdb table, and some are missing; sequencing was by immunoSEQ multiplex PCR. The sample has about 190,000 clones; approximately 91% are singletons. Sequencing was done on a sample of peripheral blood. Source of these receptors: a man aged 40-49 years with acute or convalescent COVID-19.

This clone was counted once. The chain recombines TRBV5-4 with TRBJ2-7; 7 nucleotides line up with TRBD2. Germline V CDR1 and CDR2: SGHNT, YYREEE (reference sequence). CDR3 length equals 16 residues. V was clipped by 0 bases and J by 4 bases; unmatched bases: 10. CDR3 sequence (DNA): TGTGCCAGCAGCTTGGCGGGAGCGGGGTCCTCTTACGAGCAGTACTTC. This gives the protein CASSLAGAGSSYEQYF.

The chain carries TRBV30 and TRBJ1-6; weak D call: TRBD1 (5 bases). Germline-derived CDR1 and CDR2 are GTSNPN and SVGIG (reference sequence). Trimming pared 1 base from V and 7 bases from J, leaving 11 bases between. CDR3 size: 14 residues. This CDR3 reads CAWSADGGNSPLHF. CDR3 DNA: TGTGCCTGGAGTGCCGACGGGGGGAATTCACCCCTCCACTTT.

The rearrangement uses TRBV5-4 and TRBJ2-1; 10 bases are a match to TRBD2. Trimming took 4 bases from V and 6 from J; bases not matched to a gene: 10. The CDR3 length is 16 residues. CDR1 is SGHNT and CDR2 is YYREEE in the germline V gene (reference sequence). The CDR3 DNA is TGTGCCAGCAGCGACCCGACTAGCGGGCGACGCAATGAGCAGTTCTTC. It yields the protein CASSDPTSGRRNEQFF.

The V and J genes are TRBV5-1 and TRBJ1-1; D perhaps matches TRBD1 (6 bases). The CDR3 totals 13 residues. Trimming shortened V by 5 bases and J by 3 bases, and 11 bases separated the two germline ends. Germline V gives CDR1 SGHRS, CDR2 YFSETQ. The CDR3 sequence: CASRSPGDTEAFF. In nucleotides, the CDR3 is TGCGCCAGCAGGTCTCCAGGGGACACTGAAGCTTTCTTT.

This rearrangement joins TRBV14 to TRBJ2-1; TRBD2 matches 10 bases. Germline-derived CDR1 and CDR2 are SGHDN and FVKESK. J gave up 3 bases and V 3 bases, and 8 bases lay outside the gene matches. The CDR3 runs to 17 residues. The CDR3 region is CASSHSFLAGVYNEQFF. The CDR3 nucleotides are TGTGCCAGCAGCCATTCCTTTCTAGCGGGAGTCTACAATGAGCAGTTCTTC.

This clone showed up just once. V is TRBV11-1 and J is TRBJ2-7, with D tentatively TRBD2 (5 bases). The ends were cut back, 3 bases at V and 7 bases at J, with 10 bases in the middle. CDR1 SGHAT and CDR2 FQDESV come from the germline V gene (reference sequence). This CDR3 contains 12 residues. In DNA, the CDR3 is TGTGCCAGCAGCTTCCTCTCGGGAGAGCAGTACTTC. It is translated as CASSFLSGEQYF.

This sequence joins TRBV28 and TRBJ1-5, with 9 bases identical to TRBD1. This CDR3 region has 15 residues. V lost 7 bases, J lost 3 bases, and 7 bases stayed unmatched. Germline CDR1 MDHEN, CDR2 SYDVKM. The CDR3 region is CASKPWDRDNQPQHF. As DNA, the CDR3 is TGTGCCAGCAAGCCCTGGGACAGGGACAATCAGCCCCAGCATTTT.

The CDR3 region has the DNA TGTGCCAGCAGCCAAGAACGGTTCGGACAGGGTCACCAAGAGACCCAGTACTTC. Its protein is CASSQERFGQGHQETQYF. The chain recombines TRBV14 with TRBJ2-5, with 8 bases lining up with TRBD1. V lost 0 bases, J lost 0 bases, and 9 bases stayed unmatched. The CDR3 has 18 amino acids. Germline CDR1 reads SGHDN; CDR2 reads FVKESK.

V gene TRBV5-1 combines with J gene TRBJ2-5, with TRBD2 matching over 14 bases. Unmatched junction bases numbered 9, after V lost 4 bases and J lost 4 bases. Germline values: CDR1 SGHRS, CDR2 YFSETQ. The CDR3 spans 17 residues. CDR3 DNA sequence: TGCGCCAGCAGCCCAGGGACTAGCGGGGGCCTCGGAGAGACCCAGTACTTC. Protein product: CASSPGTSGGLGETQYF.

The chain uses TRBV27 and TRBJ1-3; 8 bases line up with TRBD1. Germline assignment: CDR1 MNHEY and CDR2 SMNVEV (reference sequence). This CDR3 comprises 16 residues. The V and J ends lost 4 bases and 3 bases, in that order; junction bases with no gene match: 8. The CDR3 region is CASSSGQETIGNTIYF. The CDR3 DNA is TGTGCCAGCAGTTCGGGACAGGAGACAATTGGAAACACCATATATTTT.

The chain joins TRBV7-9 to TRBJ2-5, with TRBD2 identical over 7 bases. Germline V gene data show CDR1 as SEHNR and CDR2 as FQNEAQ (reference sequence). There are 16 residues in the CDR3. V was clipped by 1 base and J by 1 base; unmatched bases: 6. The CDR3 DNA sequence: TGTGCCAGCAGCTTAGTGCTAGCGGCGCCCCAAGAGACCCAGTACTTC. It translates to CASSLVLAAPQETQYF.

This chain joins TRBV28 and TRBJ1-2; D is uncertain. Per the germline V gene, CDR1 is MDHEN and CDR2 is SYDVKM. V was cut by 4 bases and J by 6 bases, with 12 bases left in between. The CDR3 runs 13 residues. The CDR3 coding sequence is TGTGCCAGCAGTTCTCCAAACACCGATGGCTACACCTTC. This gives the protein CASSSPNTDGYTF.

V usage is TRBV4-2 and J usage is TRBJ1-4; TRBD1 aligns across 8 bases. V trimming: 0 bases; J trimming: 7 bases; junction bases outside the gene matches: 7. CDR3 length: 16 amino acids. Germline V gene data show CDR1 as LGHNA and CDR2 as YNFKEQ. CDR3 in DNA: TGTGCCAGCAGCCAAGATTTTCAGGGGGCGCGTGAAAAACTGTTTTTT. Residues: CASSQDFQGAREKLFF.

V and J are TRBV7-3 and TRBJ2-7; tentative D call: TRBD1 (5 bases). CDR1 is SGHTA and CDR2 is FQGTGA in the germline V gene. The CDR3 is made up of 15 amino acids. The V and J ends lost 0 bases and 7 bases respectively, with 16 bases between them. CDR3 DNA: TGTGCCAGCAGCTTAACAGCAACCAGGGTTGGGGAGCAGTACTTC. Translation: CASSLTATRVGEQYF.

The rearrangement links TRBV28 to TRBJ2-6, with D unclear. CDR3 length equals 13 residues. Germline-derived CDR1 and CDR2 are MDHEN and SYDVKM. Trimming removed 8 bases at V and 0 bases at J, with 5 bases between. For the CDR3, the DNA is TGTGCCAGCGAGAACTCTGGGGCCAACGTCCTGACTTTC. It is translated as CASENSGANVLTF.

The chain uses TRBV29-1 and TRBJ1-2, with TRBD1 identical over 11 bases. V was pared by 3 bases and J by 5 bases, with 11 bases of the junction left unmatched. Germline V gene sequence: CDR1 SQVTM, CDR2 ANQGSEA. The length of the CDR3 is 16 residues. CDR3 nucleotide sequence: TGCAGCGTTGAGTTCCGGGACAGGGGGTTACAATATGGCTACACCTTC. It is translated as CSVEFRDRGLQYGYTF. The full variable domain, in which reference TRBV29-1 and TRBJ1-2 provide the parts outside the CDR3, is SAVISQKPSRDICQRGTSLTIQCQVDSQVTMMFWYRQQPGQSLTLIATANQGSEATYESGFVIDKFPISRPNLTFSTLTVSNMSPEDSSIYLCSVEFRDRGLQYGYTFGSGTRLTVV.

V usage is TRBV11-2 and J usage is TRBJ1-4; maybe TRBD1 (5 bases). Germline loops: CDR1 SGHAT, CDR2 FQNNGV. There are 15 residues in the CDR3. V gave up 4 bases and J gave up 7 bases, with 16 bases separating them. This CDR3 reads CASSSMGLLLEKLFF. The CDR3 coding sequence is TGTGCCAGCAGCTCCATGGGGCTCCTACTTGAAAAACTGTTTTTT.

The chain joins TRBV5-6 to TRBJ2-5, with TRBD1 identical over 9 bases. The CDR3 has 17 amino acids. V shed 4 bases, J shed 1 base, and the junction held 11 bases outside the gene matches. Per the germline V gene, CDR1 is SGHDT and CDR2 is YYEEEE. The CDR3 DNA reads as TGTGCCAGCAGCGGACGGACAGGGGAGGATGTCCAAGAGACCCAGTACTTC. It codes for CASSGRTGEDVQETQYF.